The text below deals with one T cell receptor beta chain. Antigen: not known. These data come from a study of T-cell reconstitution after alpha-beta-depleted transplantation in children. General observations from the study: At around two months after transplant, the alpha-beta T cells were reportedly derived from several hundred expanded clones that came from non-depleted graft cells. The main origin of T-cell counts and diversity one year after transplant was newly produced T cells.

The TCRbeta library incorporated unique molecular identifiers. TCRdb re-analysed the PCR reads in MiXCR, keeping a single row per CDR3 protein. Here the sample spans around 300,000 distinct CDR3 sequences, around 25% being singletons. Sequences were derived from PBMCs, mostly from graft donor cells, sampled 180 days after TCRalphabeta/CD19-depleted stem cell transplant. The receptor comes from a male patient younger than 18 who had a stem cell transplant for acute lymphoblastic leukemia, so the T cells may come from the graft donor.

Here the CDR3 DNA reads TGTGCCAGCAGCTTAGGTCCCTTGGCTAGGGTAGAGACCCAGTACTTC. This codes for CASSLGPLARVETQYF. The chain has TRBV7-7 and TRBJ2-5, with unresolved D. Germline-derived CDR1 and CDR2 are SSHAT and FNYEAQ (reference sequence). CDR3 size: 16 residues. The V end lost 1 base, the J end lost 4 bases, and 16 bases lay between the germline ends.